Presented here are 20 T cell receptor beta chains from one specimen sequenced in a study of blood T cell repertoires in COVID-19. The repertoire was sequenced with immunoSEQ multiplex PCR; TCRdb's copy has only in-frame clones and lacks some. The table lists roughly 170,000 clones, 70% to 90% of them singletons, with about 1.2% in the top ten. The sequenced sample was peripheral blood. Every receptor here comes from a man in his sixties who had recovered from COVID-19.

This clone is a singleton in its sample. The rearrangement links TRBV6-5 to TRBJ1-1, with 7 bases aligning to TRBD1. V shed 4 bases, J shed 6 bases, and the junction held 5 bases outside the gene matches. This CDR3 is 13 amino acids long. CDR1 is MNHEY and CDR2 is SVGAGI in the germline V gene. In DNA, the CDR3 is TGTGCCAGCAGTTTAGACAGGGTGTCTGAAGCTTTCTTT. Translating gives CASSLDRVSEAFF.

This rearrangement joins TRBV7-2 to TRBJ2-7; 8 bases line up with TRBD1. The CDR3 extends over 17 amino acids. CDR1 is SGHTA, CDR2 FQGNSA, per germline. V gave up 1 base and J gave up 5 bases; unmatched junction bases: 13. As DNA, the CDR3 is TGTGCCAGCAGCTTAGGGGGGGCGACAGGGGCGCGACACGAGCAGTACTTC. Translating it yields CASSLGGATGARHEQYF.

CDR3 DNA: TGTGCCAGCAGTTACTGGAAGACTAACACTGAAGCTTTCTTT. This codes for CASSYWKTNTEAFF. The chain is built from TRBV6-5 and TRBJ1-1; D remains unclear. Trimming took off 1 base at V and 2 bases at J, with 8 bases between the two ends. Germline loops: CDR1 MNHEY, CDR2 SVGAGI. The CDR3 runs to 14 residues.

V and J are TRBV11-2 and TRBJ1-1, with unresolved D. The V gene lost 2 bases and the J gene lost 3 bases, with 10 bases spanning the gap. Germline assignment: CDR1 SGHAT and CDR2 FQNNGV. This CDR3 has 14 amino acids. The CDR3 sequence is CASSLRLPDTEAFF. The CDR3 DNA reads as TGTGCCAGCAGCTTACGACTCCCCGACACTGAAGCTTTCTTT.

V usage is TRBV18 and J usage is TRBJ1-5; tentative D call: TRBD1 (5 bases). V was shortened by 5 bases and J by 3 bases, with 20 bases between the two germline ends. This CDR3 region has 17 residues. CDR1 is KGHSH and CDR2 is LQKENI in the germline V gene. The CDR3 DNA reads as TGTGCCAGCTCAATTGCGGGGCGGGCCAGTAACAATCAGCCCCAGCATTTT. It codes for CASSIAGRASNNQPQHF.

V gene TRBV5-6 combines with J gene TRBJ2-7, with 8 bases matching TRBD1. Germline loops: CDR1 SGHDT, CDR2 YYEEEE. The CDR3 loop spans 14 amino acids. Losses at the gene ends were 3 bases for V and 2 bases for J; bases not matched to a gene: 4. CDR3 DNA: TGTGCCAGCAGCTGGACAGGGCTACCCTACGAGCAGTACTTC. This gives the protein CASSWTGLPYEQYF.

The genes are TRBV29-1 and TRBJ2-3; 14 bases are a match to TRBD2. From germline, CDR1 is SQVTM and CDR2 ANQGSEA. There are 15 residues in the CDR3. Germline trimming cut 6 bases from V and 6 bases from J; bases unmatched to any gene: 8. The DNA for the CDR3 is TGCAGCGTGCTACTGACTAGCGGGGGGGGTGATACGCAGTATTTT. Its translation is CSVLLTSGGGDTQYF.

The chain links TRBV15 to TRBJ1-3, with D hard to call. The CDR3 runs to 16 residues. Between the trimmed V and J ends, which lost 0 bases and 0 bases, there was a span of 9 bases. CDR1 LNHNV and CDR2 YYDKDF come from the germline V gene (reference sequence). The CDR3 spells CATSRDKTNSGNTIYF. The CDR3 DNA follows: TGTGCCACCAGCAGAGATAAGACTAACTCTGGAAACACCATATATTTT.

This clone was detected only once. This chain connects TRBV19 to TRBJ1-5; tentative D call: TRBD1 (6 bases). With 7 bases removed from V and 5 bases from J, the gap between germline ends came to 18 bases. The CDR3 covers 15 residues. The V gene's germline CDR1 is LNHDA and CDR2 SQIVND (reference sequence). The CDR3 nucleotides are TGTGCCAGTAACACACAGGGCCCCGGCCATCAGCCCCAGCATTTT. Amino acid sequence: CASNTQGPGHQPQHF.

V and J are TRBV19 and TRBJ2-7; weak D call: TRBD1 (6 bases). Trimming took 5 bases from V and 7 from J, leaving 18 bases between them. CDR1 and CDR2 from the germline V gene are LNHDA and SQIVND (reference sequence). The CDR3 spans 14 residues. CDR3 sequence: CASSPWDKMGEQYF. CDR3 in DNA: TGTGCCAGTAGTCCCTGGGACAAAATGGGGGAGCAGTACTTC.

The genes are TRBV9 and TRBJ1-1; TRBD1 is a possible D gene (6 bases). CDR1 SGDLS and CDR2 YYNGEE come from the germline V gene. V gave up 4 bases and J gave up 2 bases, with 12 bases separating them. The CDR3 runs 14 residues. The CDR3 DNA is TGTGCCAGCAGCCCGACAGGCGCTAACACTGAAGCTTTCTTT. Protein product: CASSPTGANTEAFF.

The V gene is TRBV11-3, the J gene TRBJ2-7; 11 bases match TRBD1. Trimming at V came to 5 bases and at J to 12 bases, leaving 6 bases not matched to a gene. The V gene's germline CDR1 is SGHNT and CDR2 YENEEA. This CDR3 is built from 12 residues. CDR3 residues: CASSPGQGVLYF. The CDR3 region has the DNA TGTGCCAGCAGCCCGGGACAGGGGGTTTTGTACTTC.

The CDR3 spells CASTDLPNSPLHF. CDR3 in DNA: TGTGCCAGCACAGACTTACCAAATTCACCCCTCCACTTT. The chain uses TRBV2 and TRBJ1-6; no clear D gene. The length of the CDR3 is 13 residues. Germline CDR1 and CDR2: SNHLY and FYNNEI. The V end was cut by 7 bases, the J end by 7 bases, with 11 bases between. Using reference TRBV2 and TRBJ1-6 for the parts outside the CDR3, the full variable domain is EPEVTQTPSHQVTQMGQEVILRCVPISNHLYFYWYRQILGQKVEFLVSFYNNEISEKSEIFDDQFSVERPDGSNFTLKIRSTKLEDSAMYFCASTDLPNSPLHFGNGTRLTVT.

This rearrangement joins TRBV30 to TRBJ2-7; D uncertain. The germline V gene encodes CDR1 GTSNPN and CDR2 SVGIG (reference sequence). With 1 base removed from V and 1 base from J, the gap between germline ends came to 11 bases. The CDR3 is 14 residues long. The CDR3 DNA reads TGTGCCTGGAGTGCCGATGACAATTCCTACGAGCAGTACTTC. Its translation is CAWSADDNSYEQYF.

The gene calls are TRBV2 and TRBJ2-7; D is uncertain. Trimming pared 4 bases from V and 5 bases from J, leaving 9 bases between. The CDR3 length is 12 residues. Looked up from germline, CDR1 is SNHLY and CDR2 is FYNNEI. The CDR3 here is CASSGPFHEQYF. The CDR3 DNA is TGTGCCAGCAGTGGGCCCTTCCACGAGCAGTACTTC.

The chain is built from TRBV30 and TRBJ1-3; possibly TRBD1 for D (5 bases). Germline V gene lookup returns CDR1 GTSNPN and CDR2 SVGIG (reference sequence). The CDR3 contains 14 residues. Trimming removed 2 bases at V and 0 bases at J, with 8 bases between. The CDR3 is CAWSPTVSGNTIYF. Written as DNA, the CDR3 is TGTGCCTGGAGTCCGACAGTCTCTGGAAACACCATATATTTT.

This chain's CDR3 is CASNKDRARNSPLHF. In DNA form, the CDR3 reads TGTGCCAGCAACAAGGACAGGGCCAGGAATTCACCCCTCCACTTT. The chain uses TRBV6-5 and TRBJ1-6; 8 bases match TRBD1. Germline CDR1 is MNHEY and CDR2 is SVGAGI. The CDR3 is made up of 15 amino acids. J was trimmed by 7 bases and V by 7 bases; bases with no gene match: 9.

This chain links TRBV14 with TRBJ2-7; the D is unclear. The CDR3 runs 12 residues. V lost 1 base, J lost 5 bases, and 6 bases lay in between. Germline V lookup: CDR1 SGHDN, CDR2 FVKESK. As DNA, the CDR3 is TGTGCCAGCAGCCAAGCCCGGGACGAGCAGTACTTC. Translated, it gives CASSQARDEQYF.

The chain combines TRBV12-5 with TRBJ1-2, with 8 bases lining up with TRBD1. The CDR3 loop spans 15 amino acids. V lost 7 bases and J lost 2; bases outside the gene matches: 9. Germline V gene lookup returns CDR1 LGHNT and CDR2 FRNRAP. In DNA form, the CDR3 reads TGTGCTAGTGCCCGTAGGGGACAGGACAACTATGGCTACACCTTC. Translated, it gives CASARRGQDNYGYTF.

V usage is TRBV18 and J usage is TRBJ2-3; no clear D. V lost 4 bases and J 4 bases, leaving 12 bases between the germline ends. CDR1 is KGHSH, CDR2 LQKENI, per germline. CDR3 size: 14 residues. As DNA, the CDR3 is TGTGCCAGCTCACTTTCTGGCCGGGCAGATACGCAGTATTTT. Residues: CASSLSGRADTQYF.